The T cell receptor (beta chain) under discussion was sequenced for a study of blood T cell repertoires in COVID-19. At the level of the study: Specimens from acute and convalescent COVID-19 originated in the United States, Italy and Spain.

The assay was immunoSEQ multiplex PCR, and TCRdb's table has in-frame clones only and misses some. In the table there are about 270,000 clones, approximately 92% of which are singletons. The TCR was taken from a person aged 18 to 35 with COVID-19, enrolled during active disease. Material for sequencing was peripheral blood.

The CDR3 spells CASSSPTGSTEAFF. The CDR3 nucleotides are TGTGCCAGTAGTAGCCCGACAGGGAGCACTGAAGCTTTCTTT. The genes are TRBV19 and TRBJ1-1; 7 bases align to TRBD1. Germline CDR1 is LNHDA and CDR2 is SQIVND (reference sequence). Trimming removed 4 bases from V and 4 bases from J; junction bases left unmatched: 6. The CDR3 sequence is 14 residues long.